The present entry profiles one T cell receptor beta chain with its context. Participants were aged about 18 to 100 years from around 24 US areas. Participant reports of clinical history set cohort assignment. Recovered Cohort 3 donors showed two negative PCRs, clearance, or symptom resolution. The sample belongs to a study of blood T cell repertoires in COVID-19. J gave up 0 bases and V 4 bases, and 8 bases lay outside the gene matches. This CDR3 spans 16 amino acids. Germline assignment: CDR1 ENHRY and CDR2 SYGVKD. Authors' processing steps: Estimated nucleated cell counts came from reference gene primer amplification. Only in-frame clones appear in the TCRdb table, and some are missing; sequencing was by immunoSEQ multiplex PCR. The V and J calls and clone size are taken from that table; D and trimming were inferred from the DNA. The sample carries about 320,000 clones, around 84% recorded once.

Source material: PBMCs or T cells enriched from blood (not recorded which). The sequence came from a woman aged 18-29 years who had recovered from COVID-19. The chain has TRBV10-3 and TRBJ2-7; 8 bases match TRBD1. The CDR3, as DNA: TGTGCCATCAGTGCTCGGGGGACAGGTAGCTCCTACGAGCAGTACTTC. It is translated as CAISARGTGSSYEQYF.